The clone carrying this T cell receptor beta chain was seen a handful of times. Trimming stripped 3 bases from V and 0 bases from J, with 9 bases between. Germline values: CDR1 SEHNR, CDR2 FQNEAQ (reference sequence). The CDR3 is 14 residues long. The table came from immunoSEQ multiplex PCR; TCRdb's copy has only in-frame clones and leaves some out. This sample has roughly 240,000 clones; about 86% occur once, and the top ten carry 3.6%. The data stem from a study of blood T cell repertoires in COVID-19. For the study at large: From T cells, B-cell-depleted T cells, or PBMCs came the material, which was cDNA or gDNA.

The chain links TRBV7-9 to TRBJ2-7; tentative D call: TRBD2 (6 bases). This TCR was sampled from a man aged 18-30 years with active or convalescent COVID-19. Specimen: peripheral blood. CDR3 in DNA: TGTGCCAGCAGCTTCCCCGGGAGCTCCTACGAGCAGTACTTC. Protein product: CASSFPGSSYEQYF.